This T cell receptor beta chain stems from a study of blood T cells in healthy people across ages. Background on the study: The capture of about one barcoded beta molecule per two T cells was achieved by template switching. Study-wide points: Unsorted PBMCs ruled out conclusive naive versus antigen-experienced comparison. Per-million-T-cell TCR beta diversity fell roughly linearly with age. TCR beta diversity tracked closely with naive T cell percentage.

The CDR3 spans 13 residues. The ends were cut back, 6 bases at V and 5 bases at J, with 16 bases in the middle. Germline-derived CDR1 and CDR2 are DFQATT and SNEGSKA (reference sequence). On this clonotype: Its cognate antigen is unknown.

A second PCR, run for about 6 to 12 cycles, used a sample-barcoded 5' primer plus a J-beta primer mix. Using its own MiXCR run on the 5' RACE reads, TCRdb lists one record per CDR3 protein. There are about 1.4 million distinct CDR3 sequences in the sample; approximately 63% occur only once, and 5.5% to 8% lies in the top ten. The sample consisted of blood. The clonotype originates from a man aged 18 to 29 in good health. V usage is TRBV20-1 and J usage is TRBJ1-2; a weak D match, TRBD1 (5 bases). CDR3 sequence: CSAREGTDYGYTF. The CDR3, as DNA: TGCAGTGCCCGAGAAGGGACTGATTATGGCTACACCTTC.